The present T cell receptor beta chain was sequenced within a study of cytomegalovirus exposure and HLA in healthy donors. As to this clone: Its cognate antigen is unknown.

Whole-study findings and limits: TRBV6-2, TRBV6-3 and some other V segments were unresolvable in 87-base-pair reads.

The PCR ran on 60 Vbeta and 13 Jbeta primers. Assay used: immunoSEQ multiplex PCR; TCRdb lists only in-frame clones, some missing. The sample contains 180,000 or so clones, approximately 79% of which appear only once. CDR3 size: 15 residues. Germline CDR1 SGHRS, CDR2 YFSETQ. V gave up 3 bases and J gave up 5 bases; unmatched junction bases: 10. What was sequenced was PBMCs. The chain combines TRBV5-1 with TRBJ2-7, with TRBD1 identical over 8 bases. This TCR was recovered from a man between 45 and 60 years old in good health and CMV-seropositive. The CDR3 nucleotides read TGCGCCAGCAGCTCAGGACAGGGTGGTCTTCACGAGCAGTACTTC. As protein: CASSSGQGGLHEQYF.